One and the same sample provided the 6 T cell receptor beta chains below, sequenced in a study of blood T cell repertoires in COVID-19. The table came from immunoSEQ multiplex PCR; TCRdb's copy has only in-frame clones and leaves some out. The sample includes some 41,000 clones, about four fifths of them seen just once. Source material: peripheral blood. All receptors come from a man aged 35 to 55 with active or convalescent COVID-19.

The CDR3 nucleotides read TGTGCCAGCAGTTCTATCAGGGGCTTCGAAGCTTTCTTT. It codes for CASSSIRGFEAFF. The chain links TRBV11-2 to TRBJ1-1; possible D gene TRBD1, 6 bases. V shed 6 bases and J shed 8 bases, with 16 bases lying between them. This CDR3 spans 13 amino acids. Germline-derived CDR1 and CDR2 are SGHAT and FQNNGV.

Only one count was recorded for this clone. V usage is TRBV6-5 and J usage is TRBJ1-2; D possibly corresponds to TRBD1 (6 bases). Trimming shortened V by 2 bases and J by 6 bases, and 13 bases separated the two germline ends. The CDR3 consists of 14 residues. Per germline, CDR1 MNHEY and CDR2 SVGAGI. The CDR3 loop reads CASSYAVGGDGYTF. The CDR3 DNA reads as TGTGCCAGCAGTTACGCGGTAGGGGGTGATGGCTACACCTTC.

This clone was recorded a few times. CDR3 sequence: CASSAGRGRTGELFF. CDR3 nucleotides: TGCGCCAGCAGTGCGGGGAGGGGAAGGACCGGGGAGCTGTTTTTT. V usage is TRBV10-1 and J usage is TRBJ2-2; TRBD2 aligns across 7 bases. CDR1 and CDR2 from the germline V gene are WNHNN and SYGVQD (reference sequence). CDR3 length: 15 amino acids. Trimming cost V 4 bases and J 5 bases; bases outside gene matches: 7.

The chain combines TRBV11-2 with TRBJ1-5; D is unresolved. Deletions cut 1 base from V and 6 bases from J, with 13 bases between. The germline gives CDR1 SGHAT, CDR2 FQNNGV. This CDR3 is 15 amino acids long. The CDR3 coding sequence is TGTGCCAGCAGCTTAGGTTCTGGCGGTAGTCAGCCCCAGCATTTT. It is translated as CASSLGSGGSQPQHF. Complete variable domain (other parts from reference TRBV11-2 and TRBJ1-5): EAGVAQSPRYKIIEKRQSVAFWCNPISGHATLYWYQQILGQGPKLLIQFQNNGVVDDSQLPKDRFSAERLKGVDSTLKIQPAKLEDSAVYLCASSLGSGGSQPQHFGDGTRLSIL.

This chain joins TRBV7-3 and TRBJ1-1; no clear D. In germline, CDR1 is SGHTA, CDR2 FQGTGA. The CDR3 consists of 13 residues. Trimming pared 8 bases from V and 1 base from J, leaving 11 bases between. CDR3 DNA sequence: TGTGCCAGCGCGAGGGTGGGGAACACTGAAGCTTTCTTT. This codes for CASARVGNTEAFF.

The chain recombines TRBV9 with TRBJ1-2; 12 bases are a match to TRBD1. The CDR3 spans 15 residues. The V and J ends lost 0 bases and 9 bases, in that order; junction bases with no gene match: 6. In germline, CDR1 is SGDLS, CDR2 YYNGEE. The CDR3 loop is CASSVDGTGGGSYTF. For the CDR3, the DNA is TGTGCCAGCAGCGTAGATGGGACAGGGGGCGGCAGCTACACCTTC.